Listed below are T cell receptor beta chains from one sample, sequenced in a study of cytomegalovirus exposure and HLA in healthy donors. TCRdb keeps only in-frame clones here, not all; method: immunoSEQ multiplex PCR. This sample's table has approximately 110,000 clones. The specimen sequenced was PBMCs. The origin of the receptors is a man aged 18 to 30 in good health and CMV-seronegative. The CDR3 runs from the conserved cysteine through the conserved F or W.

cdr3_aa: CSVEAFSSTGGTEAFF
j_call: TRBJ1-1
cdr3_length: 16
v_call: TRBV29-1

cdr3_aa: CASSLGHNSYEQYF
j_call: TRBJ2-7
cdr3_length: 14
v_call: TRBV7-7

cdr3_aa: CASSRGGEGDTEAFF
j_call: TRBJ1-1
cdr3_length: 15
v_call: TRBV5-1

cdr3_aa: CASSLGGPNYEQYF
j_call: TRBJ2-7
cdr3_length: 14
v_call: TRBV5-1

cdr3_aa: CAWSNTNYEQYF
j_call: TRBJ2-7
cdr3_length: 12
v_call: TRBV30

cdr3_aa: CASSIVGGEYNEQFF
j_call: TRBJ2-1
cdr3_length: 15
v_call: TRBV19

cdr3_aa: CASSLTGPNQPQHF
j_call: TRBJ1-5
cdr3_length: 14
v_call: TRBV27

cdr3_aa: CASSVGAGGPHEQYF
j_call: TRBJ2-7
cdr3_length: 15
v_call: TRBV9

cdr3_aa: CASMEGNVELFF
j_call: TRBJ2-2
cdr3_length: 12
v_call: TRBV19

cdr3_aa: CASSLPLMGGRGGFTDTQYF
j_call: TRBJ2-3
cdr3_length: 20
v_call: TRBV28

cdr3_aa: CASSLELAHAYEQYF
j_call: TRBJ2-7
cdr3_length: 15
v_call: TRBV19

cdr3_aa: CASSNLAAYTDTQYF
j_call: TRBJ2-3
cdr3_length: 15
v_call: TRBV7-9

cdr3_aa: CASNQTGVRTEAFF
j_call: TRBJ1-1
cdr3_length: 14
v_call: TRBV11-2

cdr3_aa: CAWRTGSKEVQYF
j_call: TRBJ2-7
cdr3_length: 13
v_call: TRBV30

cdr3_aa: CASSPMGGSRQDYTF
j_call: TRBJ1-2
cdr3_length: 15
v_call: TRBV19

cdr3_aa: CASRRDRRDTEAFF
j_call: TRBJ1-1
cdr3_length: 14
v_call: TRBV10-1

cdr3_aa: CASSFGGGGADTQYF
j_call: TRBJ2-3
cdr3_length: 15
v_call: TRBV28

cdr3_aa: CASSQDFGRGNSPLHF
j_call: TRBJ1-6
cdr3_length: 16
v_call: TRBV14

cdr3_aa: CASSYGWTGDYEQYF
j_call: TRBJ2-7
cdr3_length: 15
v_call: TRBV6-5

cdr3_aa: CASSLVTPFRQEAHGYTF
j_call: TRBJ1-2
cdr3_length: 18
v_call: TRBV11-2

cdr3_aa: CASSGQGMNTEAFF
j_call: TRBJ1-1
cdr3_length: 14
v_call: TRBV6-5

cdr3_aa: CATSRQTRGADTQYF
j_call: TRBJ2-3
cdr3_length: 15
v_call: TRBV15

cdr3_aa: CASRRDRGIDEKLFF
j_call: TRBJ1-4
cdr3_length: 15
v_call: TRBV6-1

cdr3_aa: CSVGMGGISTDTQYF
j_call: TRBJ2-3
cdr3_length: 15
v_call: TRBV29-1

cdr3_aa: CASSRGQGRLTQYF
j_call: TRBJ2-5
cdr3_length: 14
v_call: TRBV5-6

cdr3_aa: CASSPGQGLYEQYF
j_call: TRBJ2-7
cdr3_length: 14
v_call: TRBV27

cdr3_aa: CSVEANEQFF
j_call: TRBJ2-1
cdr3_length: 10
v_call: TRBV29-1

cdr3_aa: CDGDRGREKLFF
j_call: TRBJ1-4
cdr3_length: 12
v_call: TRBV5-1

cdr3_aa: CASSTQGFPYEQYF
j_call: TRBJ2-7
cdr3_length: 14
v_call: TRBV5-1

cdr3_aa: CASSQGGDRVTYGYTF
j_call: TRBJ1-2
cdr3_length: 16
v_call: TRBV4-1

cdr3_aa: CSARGGAEAFF
j_call: TRBJ1-1
cdr3_length: 11
v_call: TRBV20-1

cdr3_aa: CASSQDRGVVNEQFF
j_call: TRBJ2-1
cdr3_length: 15
v_call: TRBV4-2

cdr3_aa: CASSFSSGGPTDTQYF
j_call: TRBJ2-3
cdr3_length: 16
v_call: TRBV7-9